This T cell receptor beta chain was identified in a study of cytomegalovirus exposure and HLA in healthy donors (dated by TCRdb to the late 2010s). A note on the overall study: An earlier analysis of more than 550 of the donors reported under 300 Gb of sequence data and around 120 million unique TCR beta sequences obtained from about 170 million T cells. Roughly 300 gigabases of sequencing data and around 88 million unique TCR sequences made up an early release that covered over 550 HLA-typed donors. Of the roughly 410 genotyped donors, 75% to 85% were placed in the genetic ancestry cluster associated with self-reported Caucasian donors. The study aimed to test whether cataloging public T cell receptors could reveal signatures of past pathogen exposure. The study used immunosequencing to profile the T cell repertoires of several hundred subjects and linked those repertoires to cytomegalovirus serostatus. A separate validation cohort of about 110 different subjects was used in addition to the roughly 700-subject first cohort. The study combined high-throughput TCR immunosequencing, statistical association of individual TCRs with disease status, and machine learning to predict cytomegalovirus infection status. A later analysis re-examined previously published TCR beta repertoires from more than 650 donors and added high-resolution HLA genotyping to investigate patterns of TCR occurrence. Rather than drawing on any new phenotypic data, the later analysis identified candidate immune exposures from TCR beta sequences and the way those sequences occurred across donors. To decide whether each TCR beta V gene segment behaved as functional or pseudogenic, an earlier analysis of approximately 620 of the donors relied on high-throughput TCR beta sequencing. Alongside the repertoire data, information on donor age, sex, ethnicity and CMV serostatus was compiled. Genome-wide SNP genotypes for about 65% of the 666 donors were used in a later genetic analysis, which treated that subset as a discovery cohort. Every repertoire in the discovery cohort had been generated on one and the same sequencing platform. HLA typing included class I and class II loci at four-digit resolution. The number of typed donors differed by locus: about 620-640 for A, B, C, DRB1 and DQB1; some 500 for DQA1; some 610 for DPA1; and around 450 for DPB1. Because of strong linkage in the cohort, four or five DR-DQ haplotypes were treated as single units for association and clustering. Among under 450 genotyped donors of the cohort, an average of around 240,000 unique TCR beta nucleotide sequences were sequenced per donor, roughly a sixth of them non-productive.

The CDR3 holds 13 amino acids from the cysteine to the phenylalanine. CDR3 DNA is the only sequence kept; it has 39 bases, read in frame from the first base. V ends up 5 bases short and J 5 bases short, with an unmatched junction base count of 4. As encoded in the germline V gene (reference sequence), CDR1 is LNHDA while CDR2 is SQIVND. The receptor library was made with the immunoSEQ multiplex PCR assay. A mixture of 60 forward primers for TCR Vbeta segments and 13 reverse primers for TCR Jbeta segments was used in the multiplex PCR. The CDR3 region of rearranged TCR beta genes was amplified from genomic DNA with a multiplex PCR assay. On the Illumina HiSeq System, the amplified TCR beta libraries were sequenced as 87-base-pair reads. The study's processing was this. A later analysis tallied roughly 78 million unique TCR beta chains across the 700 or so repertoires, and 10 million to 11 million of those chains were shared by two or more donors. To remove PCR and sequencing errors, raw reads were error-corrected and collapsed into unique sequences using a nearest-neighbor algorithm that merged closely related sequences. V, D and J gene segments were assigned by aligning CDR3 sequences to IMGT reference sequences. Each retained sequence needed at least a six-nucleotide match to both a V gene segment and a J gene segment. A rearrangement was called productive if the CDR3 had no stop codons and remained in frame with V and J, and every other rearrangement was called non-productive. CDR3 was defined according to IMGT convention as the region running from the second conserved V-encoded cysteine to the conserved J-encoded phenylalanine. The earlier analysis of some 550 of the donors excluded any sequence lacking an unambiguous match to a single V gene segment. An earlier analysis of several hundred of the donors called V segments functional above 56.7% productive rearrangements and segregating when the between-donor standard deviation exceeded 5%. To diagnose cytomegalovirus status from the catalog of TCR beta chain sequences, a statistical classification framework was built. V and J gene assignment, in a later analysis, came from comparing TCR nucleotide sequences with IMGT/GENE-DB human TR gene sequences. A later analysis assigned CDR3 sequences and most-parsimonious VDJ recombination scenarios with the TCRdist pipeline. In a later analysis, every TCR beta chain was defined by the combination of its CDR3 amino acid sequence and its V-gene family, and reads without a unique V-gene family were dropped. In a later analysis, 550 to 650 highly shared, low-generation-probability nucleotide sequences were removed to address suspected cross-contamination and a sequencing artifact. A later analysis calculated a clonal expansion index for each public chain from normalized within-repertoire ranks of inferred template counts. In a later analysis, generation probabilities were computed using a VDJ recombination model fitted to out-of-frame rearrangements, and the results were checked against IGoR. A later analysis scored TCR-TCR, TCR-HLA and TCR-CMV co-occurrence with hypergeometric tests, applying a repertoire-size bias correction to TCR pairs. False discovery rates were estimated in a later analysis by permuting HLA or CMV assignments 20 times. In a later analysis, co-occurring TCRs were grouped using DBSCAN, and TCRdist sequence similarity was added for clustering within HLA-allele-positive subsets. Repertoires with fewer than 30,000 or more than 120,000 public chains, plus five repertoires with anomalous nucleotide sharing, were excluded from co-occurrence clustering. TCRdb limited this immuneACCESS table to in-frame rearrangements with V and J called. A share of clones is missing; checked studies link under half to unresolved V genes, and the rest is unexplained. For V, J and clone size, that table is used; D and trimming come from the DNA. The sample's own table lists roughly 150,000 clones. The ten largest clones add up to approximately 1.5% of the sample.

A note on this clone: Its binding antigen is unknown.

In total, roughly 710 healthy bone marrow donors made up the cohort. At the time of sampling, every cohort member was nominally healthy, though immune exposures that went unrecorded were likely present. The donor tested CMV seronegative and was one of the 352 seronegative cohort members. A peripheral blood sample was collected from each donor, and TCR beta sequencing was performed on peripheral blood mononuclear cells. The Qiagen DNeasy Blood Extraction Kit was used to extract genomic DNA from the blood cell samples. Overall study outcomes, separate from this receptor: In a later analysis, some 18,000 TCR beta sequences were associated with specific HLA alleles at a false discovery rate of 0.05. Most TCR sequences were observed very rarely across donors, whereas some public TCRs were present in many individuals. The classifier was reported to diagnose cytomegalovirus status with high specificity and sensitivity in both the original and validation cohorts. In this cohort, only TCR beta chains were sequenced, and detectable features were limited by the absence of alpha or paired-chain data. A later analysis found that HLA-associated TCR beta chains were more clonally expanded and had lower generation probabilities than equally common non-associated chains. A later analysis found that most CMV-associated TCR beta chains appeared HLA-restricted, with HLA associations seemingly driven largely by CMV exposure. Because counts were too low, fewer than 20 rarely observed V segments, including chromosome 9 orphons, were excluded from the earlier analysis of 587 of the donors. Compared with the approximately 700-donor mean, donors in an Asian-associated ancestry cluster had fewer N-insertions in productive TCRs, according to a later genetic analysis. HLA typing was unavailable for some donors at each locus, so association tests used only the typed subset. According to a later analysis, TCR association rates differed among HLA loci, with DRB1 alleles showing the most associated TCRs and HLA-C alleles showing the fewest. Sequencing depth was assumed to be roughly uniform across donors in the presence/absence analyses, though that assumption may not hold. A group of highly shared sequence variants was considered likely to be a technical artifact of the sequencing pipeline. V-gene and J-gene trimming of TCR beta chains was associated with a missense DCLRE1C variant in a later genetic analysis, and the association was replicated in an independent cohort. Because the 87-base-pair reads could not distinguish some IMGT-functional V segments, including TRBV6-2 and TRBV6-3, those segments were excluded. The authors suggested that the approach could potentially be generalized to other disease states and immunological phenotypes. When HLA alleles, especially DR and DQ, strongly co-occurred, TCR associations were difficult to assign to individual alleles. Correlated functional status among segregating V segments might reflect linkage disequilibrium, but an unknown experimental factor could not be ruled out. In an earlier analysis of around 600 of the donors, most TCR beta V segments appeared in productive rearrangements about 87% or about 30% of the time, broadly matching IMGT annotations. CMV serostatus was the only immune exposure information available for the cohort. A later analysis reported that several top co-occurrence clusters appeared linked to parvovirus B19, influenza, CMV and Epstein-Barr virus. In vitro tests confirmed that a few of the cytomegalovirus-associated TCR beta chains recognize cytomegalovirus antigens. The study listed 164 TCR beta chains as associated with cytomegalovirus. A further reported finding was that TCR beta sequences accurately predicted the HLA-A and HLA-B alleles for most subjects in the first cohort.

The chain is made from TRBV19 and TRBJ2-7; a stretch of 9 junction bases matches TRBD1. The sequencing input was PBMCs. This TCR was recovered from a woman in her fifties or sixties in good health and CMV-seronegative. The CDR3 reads CASSDRDRDEQYF. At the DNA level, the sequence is TGTGCCAGTAGTGACCGGGACAGGGACGAGCAGTACTTC.